These T cell receptor beta chains were read from a single sample in a study of early T cells in non-severe SARS-CoV-2 infection. TCRdb reprocessed the 5' RACE reads with MiXCR, giving one entry per CDR3 protein. The sample lists approximately 64,000 distinct CDR3 sequences, 20% occurring once. The sample here was whole blood, taken at baseline. The receptor source for this set is an adult who was a healthcare worker with PCR-confirmed SARS-CoV-2 infection or an uninfected control (not recorded which). The CDR3 runs from the conserved cysteine through the conserved F or W. The order of the fields is V gene, D gene, J gene, clone size, CDR3 protein, CDR3 DNA. The D gene is left open where the match is weak. The listing skips clone size in some rows; elsewhere it reads once, few, many or a size class.

TRBV2,TRBD1,TRBJ2-7,.,CASSPSRDSQYF,TGTGCCAGCAGTCCCAGCCGGGACAGTCAGTACTTC
TRBV6-6,TRBD1,TRBJ1-5,few,CASRGTGNSNQPQHF,TGTGCCAGCAGGGGGACAGGGAACAGCAATCAGCCCCAGCATTTT
TRBV4-1,TRBD2,TRBJ2-1,few,CASSQPLAGGRNEQFF,TGCGCCAGCAGCCAACCACTAGCGGGGGGCCGAAATGAGCAGTTCTTC
TRBV29-1,TRBD2,TRBJ2-5,few,CSVGGVRETQYF,TGCAGCGTCGGGGGGGTTAGGGAGACCCAGTACTTC
TRBV10-3,.,TRBJ1-2,few,CAISESGLEGYTF,TGTGCCATCAGTGAGAGTGGCCTCGAGGGCTACACCTTC
TRBV18,.,TRBJ1-1,.,CASSPPNLRVNTEAFF,TGTGCCAGCTCACCACCGAATCTGAGGGTGAACACTGAAGCTTTCTTT
TRBV10-3,.,TRBJ1-2,many,CATRRDKGSNYGYTF,TGTGCCACCAGACGGGACAAGGGTTCCAATTATGGCTACACCTTC
TRBV5-6,.,TRBJ2-6,.,CASSLGRSGANVLTF,TGTGCCAGCAGCTTAGGACGGTCTGGGGCCAACGTCCTGACTTTC
TRBV7-2,.,TRBJ2-2,.,CASSLGRDRELFF,TGTGCCAGCAGCCTCGGACGGGACCGGGAGCTGTTTTTT
TRBV19,.,TRBJ2-2,.,CASTPRGRANTGELFF,TGTGCCAGCACCCCGAGGGGCAGGGCGAACACCGGGGAGCTGTTTTTT
TRBV11-3,.,TRBJ2-2,.,CASSLDRNSRTGELFF,TGTGCCAGCAGCTTAGATCGTAATAGCCGTACCGGGGAGCTGTTTTTT